This TCR beta chain appears in the sequencing data of a study of early T cells in non-severe SARS-CoV-2 infection. For the study at large: With bulk RNA from unsorted whole blood as input, sequencing yielded unpaired chains. The study, taken as a whole, reports: Matching results from VDJdb favored anti-spike CD8 responses, leaving private and CD4 specificities undetected.

The TCR library protocol was used to attach unique molecular identifiers. These identifiers were attached to individual cDNA molecules. TCRdb reanalysed the 5' RACE reads using MiXCR and keeps one entry per CDR3 protein. The table lists about 56,000 distinct CDR3 sequences, more than 9% of them singletons, with 6.5% in the top ten. This clonotype was detected many times. Its specificity is not known. Sequenced material: whole blood. This TCR was sampled from an adult who was a healthcare worker with PCR-confirmed SARS-CoV-2 infection or an uninfected control (not recorded which).

CDR3 in amino acids: CASSPGLSANEQFF. CDR3 sequence (DNA): TGCGCCAGCAGCCCTGGACTAAGCGCCAATGAGCAGTTCTTC. The V and J genes are TRBV5-1 and TRBJ2-1; D may be TRBD2 (6 bases). The CDR3 is 14 residues long. CDR1 is SGHRS, CDR2 YFSETQ, per germline. Trimming removed 4 bases from V and 6 bases from J, with 14 bases in between.